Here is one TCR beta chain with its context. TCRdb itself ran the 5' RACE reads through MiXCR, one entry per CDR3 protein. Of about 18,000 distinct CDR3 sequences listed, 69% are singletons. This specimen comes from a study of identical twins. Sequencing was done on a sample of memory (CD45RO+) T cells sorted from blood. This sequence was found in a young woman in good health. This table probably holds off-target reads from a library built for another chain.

In DNA, the CDR3 is TGTGCCAGCAGTTCCTTTCAGTCGCAGCTGGGATCAGATACGCAGTATTTT. The encoded protein is CASSSFQSQLGSDTQYF. The rearrangement joins TRBV6-5 to TRBJ2-3, with D unclear. The CDR3 spans 17 residues. Looked up from germline, CDR1 is MNHEY and CDR2 is SVGAGI. Between the trimmed V and J ends, which lost 4 bases and 4 bases, there was a span of 21 bases.